This T cell receptor (beta chain) was identified in a study of cytomegalovirus exposure and HLA in healthy donors. Study in general: Some 85 million unique TCRs, all from HLA-typed donors, were included in an early release of the data. Points from the study as a whole: Among TCR beta chains, those listed as cytomegalovirus-associated numbered over 150. In a later analysis, TCR beta V- and J-gene trimming showed a link to a missense DCLRE1C variant. Some public TCRs appeared in many individuals, while most sequences were rare.

CDR1 is SGHRS, CDR2 YFSETQ, per germline. The CDR3 extends over 14 amino acids. Germline trimming cut 0 bases from V and 3 bases from J; bases unmatched to any gene: 1. It was with 60 Vbeta and 13 Jbeta primers that the PCR ran. Produced via immunoSEQ multiplex PCR; TCRdb's table is partial and in-frame only. This sample's table has about 76,000 clones. To note about this clone: Its antigen is unidentified.

This receptor was taken from a woman between 40 and 55 years old in good health and CMV-seropositive. The V call is TRBV5-1, the J call TRBJ2-3; 7 bases agree with TRBD1. The sample consisted of PBMCs. As DNA, the CDR3 is TGCGCCAGCAGCTTGGCGACAGGGACAGATACGCAGTATTTT. Its protein is CASSLATGTDTQYF.